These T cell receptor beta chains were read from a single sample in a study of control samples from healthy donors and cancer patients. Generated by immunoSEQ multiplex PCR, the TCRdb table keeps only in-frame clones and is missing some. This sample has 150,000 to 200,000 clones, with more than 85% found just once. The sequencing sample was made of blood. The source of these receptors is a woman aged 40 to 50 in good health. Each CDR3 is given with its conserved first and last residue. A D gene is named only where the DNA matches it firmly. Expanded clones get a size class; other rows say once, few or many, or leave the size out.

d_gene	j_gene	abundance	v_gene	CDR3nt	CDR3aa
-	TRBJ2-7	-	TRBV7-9	TGTGCCAGCACCAAGGGGACCGGATCCTACGAGCAGTACTTC	CASTKGTGSYEQYF
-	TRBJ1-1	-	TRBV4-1	TGCGCCAGCAGCCCCCCGGCGCTTGGAGGGGGAAACACTGAAGCTTTCTTT	CASSPPALGGGNTEAFF
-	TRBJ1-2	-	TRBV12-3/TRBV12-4	TGTGCCAGCAGTGCGACTACCTCCTATGGCTACACCTTC	CASSATTSYGYTF
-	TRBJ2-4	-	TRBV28	TGTGCCAGCAGTTTCAGAAGACTAGCCAAAAACATTCAGTACTTC	CASSFRRLAKNIQYF
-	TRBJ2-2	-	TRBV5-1	TGCGCCAGCAACCCACGGGAGACCCCGAACACCGGGGAGCTGTTTTTT	CASNPRETPNTGELFF
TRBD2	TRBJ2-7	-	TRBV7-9	TGTGCCAGCAGCCCCCGGGGGGGCCGACTAGCGGGGGTGACATACGAGCAGTACTTC	CASSPRGGRLAGVTYEQYF
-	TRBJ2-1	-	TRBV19	TGTGCCAGTAGTATACAGACCCTCTACAATGAGCAGTTCTTC	CASSIQTLYNEQFF
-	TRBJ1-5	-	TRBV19	TGTGCCAGTAGTATAGTAGGGGGGAGCAATCAGCCCCAGCATTTT	CASSIVGGSNQPQHF
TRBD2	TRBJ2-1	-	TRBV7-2	TGTGCCAGCAGCTCTAGCGGGGCCTCCTACAATGAGCAGTTCTTC	CASSSSGASYNEQFF
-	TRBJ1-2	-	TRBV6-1	TGTGCCAGCAGTGAACCGGGGAGGAACTATGGCTACACCTTC	CASSEPGRNYGYTF
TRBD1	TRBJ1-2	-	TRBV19	TGTGCCAGTATTGGGGACAGATGGAACTATGGCTACACCTTC	CASIGDRWNYGYTF
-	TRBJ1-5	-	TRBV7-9	TGTGCCAGCAGCCGAGATAGCAATCAGCCCCAGCATTTT	CASSRDSNQPQHF
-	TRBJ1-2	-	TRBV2	TGTGCCAGCAGTGATAGGGACTATGGCTACACCTTC	CASSDRDYGYTF
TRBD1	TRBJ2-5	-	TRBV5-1	TGCGCCAGCAGAGGGGGCCCGGGGGAGACCCAGTACTTC	CASRGGPGETQYF
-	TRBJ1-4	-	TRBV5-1	TGCGCCAGCAGCCCCGCCCGAGGGGCTAATGAAAAACTGTTTTTT	CASSPARGANEKLFF
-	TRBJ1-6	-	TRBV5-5	TGTGCCAGCAGCTTGGATGGGAATTCACCCCTCCACTTT	CASSLDGNSPLHF
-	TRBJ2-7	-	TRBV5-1	TGCGCCAGCAGCTTGGAGGACGAGCAGTACTTC	CASSLEDEQYF
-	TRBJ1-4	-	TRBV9	TGTGCCAGCACCCTGGGGCCAGGGGCTCTAACTAATGAAAAACTGTTTTTT	CASTLGPGALTNEKLFF
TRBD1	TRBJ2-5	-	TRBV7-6	TGTGCCAGCAGCCCTAGAGGGACAGGGGGTCGAGGTGTGACCCAGTACTTC	CASSPRGTGGRGVTQYF
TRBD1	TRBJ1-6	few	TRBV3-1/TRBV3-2	TGTGCCAGCAGCCTCCGGACAGGGGAGAATTCACCCCTCCACTTT	CASSLRTGENSPLHF
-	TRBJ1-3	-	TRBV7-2	TGTGCCAGCAGCTTAGCGCCCGGAAACACCATATATTTT	CASSLAPGNTIYF
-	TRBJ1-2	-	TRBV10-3	TGTGCCATCTCACTCGGGCGGGGGGAGGGTGGCTACACCTTC	CAISLGRGEGGYTF
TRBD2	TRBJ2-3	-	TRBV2	TGTGCCAGCAGGGGGACTAGCGGGGCGCAGTATTTT	CASRGTSGAQYF
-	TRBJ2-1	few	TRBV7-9	TGTGCCAGCAGCTTTAGCTATGAGCAGTTCTTC	CASSFSYEQFF
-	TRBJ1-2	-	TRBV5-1	TGCGCCAGCAGCCCCCTAGGGGATGGCTACACCTTC	CASSPLGDGYTF
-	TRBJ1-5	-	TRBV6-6	TGTGCCAGCAAAGAAGGGAATAGCAATCAGCCCCAGCATTTT	CASKEGNSNQPQHF
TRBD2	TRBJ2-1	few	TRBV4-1	TGCGCCAGCAGCCAAGCAAGTAGCCTAGCGGGGAATGATGAGCAGTTCTTC	CASSQASSLAGNDEQFF
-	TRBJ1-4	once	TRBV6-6	TGTGCCAGCACTCCGGGACGGCAACTGTTTTTT	CASTPGRQLFF
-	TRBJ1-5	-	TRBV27	TGTGCCAGCAGTTTAGCGGCGCAGGGCGAGCAGCCCCAGCATTTT	CASSLAAQGEQPQHF